The clone carrying this T cell receptor (beta chain) was counted only a few times. Antigen unknown. The germline V gene encodes CDR1 MNHNS and CDR2 SASEGT. V was pared by 4 bases and J by 3 bases, with 6 bases of the junction left unmatched. The CDR3 spans 15 residues. TCRdb re-derived calls from the 5' RACE reads in MiXCR, one entry per CDR3 protein. The sample has more than 15,000 distinct CDR3 sequences, roughly 3.2% seen once. The data stem from a study of neurological immune-mediated disorders. Study-level results: Expanded clones shared no CDR3 amino acid sequences across subjects, suggesting private repertoires in all groups.

The rearrangement links TRBV6-1 to TRBJ2-1; 7 positions match TRBD1. The TCR originated in a woman aged 40 to 50 in good health. Sample: CD8+ T cells from blood. Here the CDR3 reads CASSVGDRGYNEQFF. The CDR3 DNA reads TGTGCCAGCAGTGTTGGGGACAGAGGCTACAATGAGCAGTTCTTC.